Sequencing of this T cell receptor (beta chain) was carried out in a study of CD8+CD57+ T cells in acquired aplastic anemia. Study details: Sorted CD4+ plus CD8+ cells gave DNA averaging roughly 3.2 ug.

Profiling that covered TCR beta VDJ and CDR3 relied on genomic DNA as its template. TCRdb analysed the reads with MiXCR anew, one entry per CDR3 protein. The table lists about 290,000 distinct CDR3 sequences, around three fifths of them singletons. All patients picked for sequencing had shown, by flow cytometry, an expansion of CD8+CD57+ cells. All patients had severe acquired aplastic anemia. The sequenced material came from sorted CD4+, CD8+, or CD8+CD57+ T cells (not recorded which) from PBMCs. This TCR derives from a human donor with aplastic anemia.

The CDR3 DNA reads TGCAGTGCTAGAAGACTAGCGGGAGGGGATGAGCAGTTCTTC. Its protein product is CSARRLAGGDEQFF. The rearrangement uses TRBV20-1 and TRBJ2-1; 14 nucleotides line up with TRBD2. After removal of 2 bases from V and 8 bases from J, the junction contained 2 bases not matched to a gene. Germline CDR1 DFQATT, CDR2 SNEGSKA (reference sequence). The CDR3 consists of 14 residues.